These T cell receptor beta chains were read from a single sample in a study of technical replicates of blood from a few donors. Measured with immunoSEQ multiplex PCR; TCRdb has only the in-frame clones, and not every one. Counted here are fewer than 90,000 clones, 90% to 95% occurring once; the ten biggest clones make up 0.25%. Sequenced: T cells isolated from PBMCs. Every receptor here comes from a human donor in good health. Each CDR3 is given with its conserved first and last residue. Each record gives: D gene, J gene, V gene, CDR3 length, clone size, CDR3 protein, CDR3 DNA. A D gene is named only where the DNA matches it firmly. Clone size is not always given. Where it is, it says once, few, many or a class for expanded clones.

d_gene: TRBD2
j_gene: TRBJ2-7
v_gene: TRBV5-5
len: 17
abundance: once
CDR3aa: CASSLWSAAGGPYEQYF
CDR3nt: TGTGCCAGCAGCTTGTGGTCAGCGGCGGGAGGGCCATACGAGCAGTACTTC

d_gene: .
j_gene: TRBJ2-7
v_gene: TRBV28
len: 16
abundance: once
CDR3aa: CASSRDRARGGYEQYF
CDR3nt: TGTGCCAGCAGTCGCGACAGGGCTCGGGGGGGGTACGAGCAGTACTTC

d_gene: .
j_gene: TRBJ2-3
v_gene: TRBV19
len: 14
abundance: .
CDR3aa: CASNPSWGTDTQYF
CDR3nt: TGTGCCAGTAATCCTAGCTGGGGTACAGATACGCAGTATTTT

d_gene: .
j_gene: TRBJ2-1
v_gene: TRBV10-3
len: 14
abundance: .
CDR3aa: CAISEGPAYNEQFF
CDR3nt: TGTGCCATCAGTGAGGGTCCGGCCTACAATGAGCAGTTCTTC

d_gene: .
j_gene: TRBJ1-1
v_gene: TRBV10-2
len: 14
abundance: .
CDR3aa: CASSTHRMNTEAFF
CDR3nt: TGCGCCAGCAGTACTCACAGGATGAACACTGAAGCTTTCTTT

d_gene: TRBD1
j_gene: TRBJ2-6
v_gene: TRBV28
len: 21
abundance: .
CDR3aa: CASSLFEPGQGVSSGANVLTF
CDR3nt: TGTGCCAGCAGTTTGTTTGAACCGGGACAGGGGGTGAGCTCTGGGGCCAACGTCCTGACTTTC

d_gene: TRBD1
j_gene: TRBJ1-3
v_gene: TRBV7-2
len: 12
abundance: .
CDR3aa: CASSSTGNTIYF
CDR3nt: TGTGCCAGCAGCTCGACAGGGAACACCATATATTTT

d_gene: TRBD1
j_gene: TRBJ2-1
v_gene: TRBV6-5
len: 16
abundance: .
CDR3aa: CASSYSWQGAFDEQFF
CDR3nt: TGTGCCAGCAGTTACTCGTGGCAGGGGGCCTTCGATGAGCAGTTCTTC

d_gene: .
j_gene: TRBJ1-2
v_gene: TRBV5-1
len: 14
abundance: .
CDR3aa: CASSATEGGYGYTF
CDR3nt: TGCGCCAGCAGCGCTACTGAGGGAGGCTATGGCTACACCTTC

d_gene: .
j_gene: TRBJ1-5
v_gene: TRBV21-1
len: 18
abundance: once
CDR3aa: CASLPQVPKTYSNQPQHF
CDR3nt: TGTGCCAGTTTGCCACAGGTCCCGAAGACTTATAGCAATCAGCCCCAGCATTTT

d_gene: .
j_gene: TRBJ1-5
v_gene: TRBV7-9
len: 15
abundance: .
CDR3aa: CASSRTGGDNQPQHF
CDR3nt: TGTGCCAGCAGCCGAACGGGAGGGGACAATCAGCCCCAGCATTTT

d_gene: TRBD1
j_gene: TRBJ2-6
v_gene: TRBV4-1
len: 20
abundance: .
CDR3aa: CASSQVMGQGASFGANVLTF
CDR3nt: TGCGCCAGCAGCCAAGTGATGGGACAGGGGGCTTCCTTTGGGGCCAACGTCCTGACTTTC

d_gene: TRBD2
j_gene: TRBJ2-3
v_gene: TRBV25-1
len: 18
abundance: .
CDR3aa: CASSESISGRAEADTQYF
CDR3nt: TGTGCCAGCAGTGAATCAATAAGCGGGAGGGCCGAGGCAGATACGCAGTATTTT

d_gene: TRBD1
j_gene: TRBJ1-1
v_gene: TRBV28
len: 12
abundance: few
CDR3aa: CASSPQGAEAFF
CDR3nt: TGTGCCAGCAGTCCCCAGGGGGCTGAAGCTTTCTTT

d_gene: TRBD2
j_gene: TRBJ2-1
v_gene: TRBV27
len: 15
abundance: .
CDR3aa: CASSSMASGYNEQFF
CDR3nt: TGTGCCAGTAGTAGCATGGCTAGCGGATACAATGAGCAGTTCTTC

d_gene: .
j_gene: TRBJ1-5
v_gene: TRBV15
len: 13
abundance: .
CDR3aa: CATSRDPGQPQHF
CDR3nt: TGTGCCACCAGCAGAGATCCAGGTCAGCCCCAGCATTTT

d_gene: TRBD1
j_gene: TRBJ2-7
v_gene: TRBV7-9
len: 15
abundance: .
CDR3aa: CASSHLGQGVYEQYF
CDR3nt: TGTGCCAGCAGCCATCTGGGACAGGGGGTCTACGAGCAGTACTTC

d_gene: .
j_gene: TRBJ2-3
v_gene: TRBV28
len: 15
abundance: .
CDR3aa: CASTLGAALPDTQYF
CDR3nt: TGTGCCAGCACCTTGGGGGCGGCTCTCCCAGATACGCAGTATTTT

d_gene: .
j_gene: TRBJ2-5
v_gene: TRBV27
len: 16
abundance: .
CDR3aa: CASSLVQPGGLETQYF
CDR3nt: TGTGCCAGCAGTTTAGTGCAGCCAGGAGGTCTAGAGACCCAGTACTTC

d_gene: TRBD1
j_gene: TRBJ1-5
v_gene: TRBV19
len: 14
abundance: .
CDR3aa: CASQTTGDNQPQHF
CDR3nt: TGTGCCAGTCAAACGACAGGGGACAATCAGCCCCAGCATTTT

d_gene: TRBD1
j_gene: TRBJ2-7
v_gene: TRBV9
len: 13
abundance: .
CDR3aa: CASSGGQGGEQYF
CDR3nt: TGTGCCAGCAGCGGGGGACAGGGTGGCGAGCAGTACTTC

d_gene: TRBD2
j_gene: TRBJ2-5
v_gene: TRBV4-2
len: 16
abundance: .
CDR3aa: CASSQGGASGQETQYF
CDR3nt: TGTGCCAGCAGCCAAGGGGGCGCTAGCGGACAAGAGACCCAGTACTTC

d_gene: TRBD1
j_gene: TRBJ1-4
v_gene: TRBV27
len: 18
abundance: .
CDR3aa: CASSQGTGGFETNEKLFF
CDR3nt: TGTGCCAGCAGTCAAGGGACAGGGGGCTTTGAAACTAATGAAAAACTGTTTTTT

d_gene: TRBD2
j_gene: TRBJ2-5
v_gene: TRBV5-4
len: 18
abundance: .
CDR3aa: CASSPGLAGGARQETQYF
CDR3nt: TGTGCCAGCAGCCCCGGACTAGCGGGAGGAGCACGTCAAGAGACCCAGTACTTC

d_gene: .
j_gene: TRBJ2-1
v_gene: TRBV2
len: 14
abundance: .
CDR3aa: CASRGDSSHNEQFF
CDR3nt: TGTGCCAGCAGAGGGGACTCTTCTCACAATGAGCAGTTCTTC

d_gene: .
j_gene: TRBJ1-2
v_gene: TRBV5-1
len: 14
abundance: .
CDR3aa: CASSLAWAEDGYTF
CDR3nt: TGCGCCAGCAGCTTGGCTTGGGCGGAGGACGGCTACACCTTC

d_gene: .
j_gene: TRBJ1-4
v_gene: TRBV11-2
len: 14
abundance: .
CDR3aa: CASSFQGTSEKLFF
CDR3nt: TGTGCCAGCAGCTTCCAGGGGACGTCTGAAAAACTGTTTTTT

d_gene: TRBD2
j_gene: TRBJ2-3
v_gene: TRBV5-1
len: 17
abundance: .
CDR3aa: CASSEGLAVGGTDTQYF
CDR3nt: TGCGCCAGCAGCGAGGGACTAGCGGTGGGAGGCACAGATACGCAGTATTTT

d_gene: TRBD1
j_gene: TRBJ1-5
v_gene: TRBV6-5
len: 14
abundance: .
CDR3aa: CASKTGQGNQPQHF
CDR3nt: TGTGCCAGCAAAACCGGACAGGGGAATCAGCCCCAGCATTTT

d_gene: .
j_gene: TRBJ2-2
v_gene: TRBV4-1
len: 15
abundance: .
CDR3aa: CASSQDRLETGELFF
CDR3nt: TGCGCCAGCAGCCAAGACAGGTTGGAAACCGGGGAGCTGTTTTTT

d_gene: .
j_gene: TRBJ1-1
v_gene: TRBV19
len: 14
abundance: once
CDR3aa: CASSVNTGFTEAFF
CDR3nt: TGTGCCAGTAGTGTAAATACAGGTTTCACTGAAGCTTTCTTT

d_gene: TRBD1
j_gene: TRBJ2-1
v_gene: TRBV6-5
len: 14
abundance: .
CDR3aa: CASRPWDRRNEQFF
CDR3nt: TGTGCCAGTAGACCTTGGGACAGGCGAAATGAGCAGTTCTTC